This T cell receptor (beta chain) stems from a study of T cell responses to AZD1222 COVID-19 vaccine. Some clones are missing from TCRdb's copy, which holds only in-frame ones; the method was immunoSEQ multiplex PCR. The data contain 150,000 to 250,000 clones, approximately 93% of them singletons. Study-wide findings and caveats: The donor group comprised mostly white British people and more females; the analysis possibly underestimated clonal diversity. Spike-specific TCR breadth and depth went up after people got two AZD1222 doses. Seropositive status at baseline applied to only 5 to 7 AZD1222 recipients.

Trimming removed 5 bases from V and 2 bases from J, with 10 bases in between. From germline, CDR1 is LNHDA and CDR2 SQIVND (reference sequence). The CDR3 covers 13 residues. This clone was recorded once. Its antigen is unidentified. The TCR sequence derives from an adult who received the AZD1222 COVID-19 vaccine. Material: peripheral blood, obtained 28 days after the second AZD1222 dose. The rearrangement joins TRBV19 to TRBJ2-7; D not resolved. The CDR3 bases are TGTGCCAGTAGTCCGCTGGCAGCCTACGAGCAGTACTTC. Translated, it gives CASSPLAAYEQYF.